Below, 12 T cell receptor beta chains from the same sample are listed, as sequenced in a study of CD8+ T cells in alopecia areata. Once RNA had been extracted, it was reverse transcribed into cDNA to act as the sequencing template. TCRdb's copy holds only in-frame clones and misses some; the assay was immunoSEQ multiplex PCR. The sample yields around 98,000 clones, 35% to 50% seen once. Specimen: CD4+ T cells sorted from blood. These receptors originate from a human donor with alopecia areata.

This clone was observed a handful of times. The chain has TRBV29-1 and TRBJ1-2; D may be TRBD1 (6 bases). The CDR3 has 13 residues. Trimming removed 6 bases from V and 2 bases from J, with 13 bases in between. In germline, CDR1 is SQVTM, CDR2 ANQGSEA. CDR3 residues: CSVGTIANYGYTF. The CDR3 DNA reads as TGCAGCGTAGGGACAATCGCCAACTATGGCTACACCTTC.

The sample holds a few counts of this clone. The gene calls are TRBV2 and TRBJ1-2; no clear D. V gave up 4 bases and J gave up 6 bases, with 15 bases separating them. Germline CDR1 SNHLY, CDR2 FYNNEI. There are 14 residues in the CDR3. CDR3 sequence (DNA): TGTGCCAGCAGTGGGGAAACGCGGTCCCATGGCTACACCTTC. Amino acid sequence: CASSGETRSHGYTF.

V usage is TRBV5-4 and J usage is TRBJ2-5; maybe TRBD1 (7 bases). The CDR3 spans 17 residues. Trimming removed 6 bases at V and 2 bases at J, with 23 bases between. Germline V gene sequence: CDR1 SGHNT, CDR2 YYREEE (reference sequence). This chain's CDR3 is CASNPQGGWGVQETQYF. As DNA, the CDR3 is TGTGCCAGCAACCCCCAGGGGGGTTGGGGTGTTCAAGAGACCCAGTACTTC.

The gene calls are TRBV29-1 and TRBJ2-3; 13 bases are shared with TRBD2. V lost 4 bases and J lost 4; bases outside the gene matches: 2. CDR1 SQVTM and CDR2 ANQGSEA come from the germline V gene. The CDR3 is made up of 14 amino acids. CDR3 in DNA: TGCAGCGTTGGGACTAGCGGGAGCGCAGATACGCAGTATTTT. It yields the protein CSVGTSGSADTQYF.

The V gene is TRBV11-3, the J gene TRBJ2-3; possible D gene TRBD2, 6 bases. The length of the CDR3 is 14 residues. With 4 bases removed from V and 0 bases from J, the gap between germline ends came to 8 bases. Per germline, CDR1 SGHNT and CDR2 YENEEA. The CDR3 protein is CASSSGTSTDTQYF. DNA of the CDR3: TGTGCCAGCAGCTCCGGGACTAGCACAGATACGCAGTATTTT.

The chain is built from TRBV6-6 and TRBJ2-5, with a tentative D call TRBD2 (6 bases). The CDR3 consists of 15 residues. V gave up 2 bases and J gave up 5 bases, with 15 bases separating them. Germline loops: CDR1 MNHNY, CDR2 SVGAGI (reference sequence). The CDR3 DNA follows: TGTGCCAGCAGTTACGGAGGGACCCGCCGGGAGACCCAGTACTTC. It specifies CASSYGGTRRETQYF.

This sequence joins TRBV7-8 and TRBJ2-4; D is tentatively TRBD1 or TRBD2 (5 bases each). CDR3 length: 13 amino acids. Germline CDR1 SGHVS, CDR2 FQNEAQ. Trimming removed 5 bases at V and 10 bases at J, with 15 bases between. The CDR3 region is CASSPGTEVIQYF. CDR3 DNA sequence: TGTGCCAGCAGCCCCGGGACGGAGGTTATTCAGTACTTC.

This CDR3 is CASSLGDGGLEQFF. As DNA, the CDR3 is TGTGCCAGCAGCTTAGGAGACGGGGGTCTGGAGCAGTTCTTC. The V gene is TRBV7-9, the J gene TRBJ2-1, with D perhaps matching TRBD2 (6 bases). Germline V lookup: CDR1 SEHNR, CDR2 FQNEAQ (reference sequence). V lost 1 base and J 10 bases, leaving 14 bases between the germline ends. CDR3 size: 14 residues. Drawing the rest from reference TRBV7-9 and TRBJ2-1, the complete variable domain is DTGVSQNPRHKITKRGQNVTFRCDPISEHNRLYWYRQTLGQGPEFLTYFQNEAQLEKSRLLSDRFSAERPKGSFSTLEIQRTEQGDSAMYLCASSLGDGGLEQFFGPGTRLTVL.

This clone was counted between two and nine times. The chain couples TRBV6-5 to TRBJ2-5; maybe TRBD2 (5 bases). Trimming took off 6 bases at V and 2 bases at J, with 10 bases between the two ends. The CDR3 is 13 residues long. CDR1 MNHEY and CDR2 SVGAGI come from the germline V gene. In nucleotides, the CDR3 is TGTGCCAGCAGGGTCCCGGGACAAGAGACCCAGTACTTC. This encodes CASRVPGQETQYF.

This clone came up a few times. J is TRBJ2-1 and V is TRBV28; perhaps TRBD1 as D (6 bases). This CDR3 region has 15 residues. The germline CDR1 and CDR2 sequences are MDHEN and SYDVKM. The ends were cut back, 6 bases at V and 3 bases at J, with 15 bases in the middle. The CDR3 reads CASRARTAIYNEQFF. The CDR3 DNA is TGTGCCAGCAGGGCGAGGACAGCGATCTACAATGAGCAGTTCTTC.

This clone was detected only a few times. This rearrangement joins TRBV28 to TRBJ1-1; D uncertain. Germline values: CDR1 MDHEN, CDR2 SYDVKM. Deletions cut 7 bases from V and 7 bases from J, with 13 bases between. There are 12 residues in the CDR3. The CDR3 sequence is CASIIEGREAFF. The CDR3 DNA sequence: TGTGCCAGCATAATCGAGGGCCGTGAAGCTTTCTTT.

There are a few counts of this clone. The rearrangement uses TRBV28 and TRBJ2-7; 8 bases fit TRBD1. V dropped 9 bases and J dropped 5; count of bases not matched to a gene: 6. The CDR3 has 12 residues. Germline V gene sequence: CDR1 MDHEN, CDR2 SYDVKM. This CDR3 reads CASQGAPDEQYF. CDR3 sequence (DNA): TGTGCCAGTCAGGGGGCGCCGGACGAGCAGTACTTC. Using reference TRBV28 and TRBJ2-7 for the parts outside the CDR3, the full variable domain is DVKVTQSSRYLVKRTGEKVFLECVQDMDHENMFWYRQDPGLGLRLIYFSYDVKMKEKGDIPEGYSVSREKKERFSLILESASTNQTSMYLCASQGAPDEQYFGPGTRLTVT.